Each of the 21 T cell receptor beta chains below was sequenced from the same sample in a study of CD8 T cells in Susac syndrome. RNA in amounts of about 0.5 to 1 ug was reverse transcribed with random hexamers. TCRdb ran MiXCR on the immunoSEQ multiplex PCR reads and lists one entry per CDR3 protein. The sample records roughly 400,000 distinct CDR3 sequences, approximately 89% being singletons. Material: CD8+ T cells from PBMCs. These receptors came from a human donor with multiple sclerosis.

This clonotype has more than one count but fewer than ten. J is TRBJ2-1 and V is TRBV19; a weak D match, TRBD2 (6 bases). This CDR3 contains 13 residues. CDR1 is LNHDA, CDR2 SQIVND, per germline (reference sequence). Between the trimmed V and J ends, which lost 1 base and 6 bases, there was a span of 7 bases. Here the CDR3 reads CASSIGRGNEQFF. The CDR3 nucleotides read TGTGCCAGTAGTATAGGGCGGGGCAATGAGCAGTTCTTC.

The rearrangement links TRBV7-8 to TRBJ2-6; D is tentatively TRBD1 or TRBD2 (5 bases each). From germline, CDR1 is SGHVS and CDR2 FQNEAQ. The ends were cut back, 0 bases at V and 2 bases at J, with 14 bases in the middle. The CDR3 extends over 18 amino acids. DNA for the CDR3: TGTGCCAGCAGCTTAGCGCTTGAGGGGCGCGCTGGGGCCAACGTCCTGACTTTC. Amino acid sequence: CASSLALEGRAGANVLTF.

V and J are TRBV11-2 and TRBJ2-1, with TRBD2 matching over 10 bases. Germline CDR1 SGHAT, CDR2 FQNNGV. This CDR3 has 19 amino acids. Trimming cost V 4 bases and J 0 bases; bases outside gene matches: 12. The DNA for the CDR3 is TGTGCCAGCAGCTGGGTCGGGACTAGCGAGTCGAGCTCCTACAATGAGCAGTTCTTC. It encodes CASSWVGTSESSSYNEQFF.

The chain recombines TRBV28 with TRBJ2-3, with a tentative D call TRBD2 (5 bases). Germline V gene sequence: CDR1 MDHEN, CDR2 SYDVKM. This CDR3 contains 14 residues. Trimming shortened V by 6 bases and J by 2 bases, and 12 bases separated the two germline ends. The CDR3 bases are TGTGCCAGCAGGTTGAGGGATTACACAGATACGCAGTATTTT. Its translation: CASRLRDYTDTQYF. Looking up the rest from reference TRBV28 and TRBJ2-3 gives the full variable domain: DVKVTQSSRYLVKRTGEKVFLECVQDMDHENMFWYRQDPGLGLRLIYFSYDVKMKEKGDIPEGYSVSREKKERFSLILESASTNQTSMYLCASRLRDYTDTQYFGPGTRLTVL.

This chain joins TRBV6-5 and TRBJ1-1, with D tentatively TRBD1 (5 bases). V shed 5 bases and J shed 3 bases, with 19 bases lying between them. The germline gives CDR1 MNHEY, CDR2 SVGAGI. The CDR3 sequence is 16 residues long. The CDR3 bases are TGTGCCAGCAGTACTGAACCTCCCGGGGCGGACACTGAAGCTTTCTTT. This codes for CASSTEPPGADTEAFF.

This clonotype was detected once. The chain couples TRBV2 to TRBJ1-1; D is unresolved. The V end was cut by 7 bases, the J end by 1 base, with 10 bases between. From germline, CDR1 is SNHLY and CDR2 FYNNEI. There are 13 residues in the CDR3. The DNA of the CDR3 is TGTGCCAGCACCAAATGGGGGAACACTGAAGCTTTCTTT. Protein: CASTKWGNTEAFF. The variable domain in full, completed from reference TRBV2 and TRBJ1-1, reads EPEVTQTPSHQVTQMGQEVILRCVPISNHLYFYWYRQILGQKVEFLVSFYNNEISEKSEIFDDQFSVERPDGSNFTLKIRSTKLEDSAMYFCASTKWGNTEAFFGQGTRLTVV.

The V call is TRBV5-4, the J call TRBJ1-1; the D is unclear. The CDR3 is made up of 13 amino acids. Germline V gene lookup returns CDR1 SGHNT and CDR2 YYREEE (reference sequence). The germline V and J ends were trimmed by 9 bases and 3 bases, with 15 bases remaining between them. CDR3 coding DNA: TGTGCCACAGGATTTGGGCCTTACACTGAAGCTTTCTTT. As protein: CATGFGPYTEAFF. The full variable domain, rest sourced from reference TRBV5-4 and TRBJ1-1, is ETGVTQSPTHLIKTRGQQVTLRCSSQSGHNTVSWYQQALGQGPQFIFQYYREEENGRGNFPPRFSGLQFPNYSSELNVNALELDDSALYLCATGFGPYTEAFFGQGTRLTVV.

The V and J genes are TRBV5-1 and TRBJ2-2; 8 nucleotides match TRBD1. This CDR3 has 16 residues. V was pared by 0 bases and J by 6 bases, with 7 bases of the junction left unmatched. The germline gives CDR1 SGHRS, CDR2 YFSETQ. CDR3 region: CASSLVGQGQAGELFF. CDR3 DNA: TGCGCCAGCAGCTTGGTTGGACAGGGCCAGGCCGGGGAGCTGTTTTTT. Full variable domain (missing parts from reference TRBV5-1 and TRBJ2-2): KAGVTQTPRYLIKTRGQQVTLSCSPISGHRSVSWYQQTPGQGLQFLFEYFSETQRNKGNFPGRFSGRQFSNSRSEMNVSTLELGDSALYLCASSLVGQGQAGELFFGEGSRLTVL.

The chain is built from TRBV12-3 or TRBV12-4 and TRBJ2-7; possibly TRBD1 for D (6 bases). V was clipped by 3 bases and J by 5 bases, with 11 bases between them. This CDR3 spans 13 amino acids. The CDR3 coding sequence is TGTGCCAGCAGTTTTGGACAGCCGGACGAGCAGTACTTC. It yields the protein CASSFGQPDEQYF.

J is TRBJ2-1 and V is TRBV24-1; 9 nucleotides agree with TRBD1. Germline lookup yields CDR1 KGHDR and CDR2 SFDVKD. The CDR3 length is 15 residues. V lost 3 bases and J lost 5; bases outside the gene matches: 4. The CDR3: CATSDRTGVNNEQFF. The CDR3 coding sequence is TGTGCCACCAGTGATCGGACAGGGGTCAACAATGAGCAGTTCTTC.

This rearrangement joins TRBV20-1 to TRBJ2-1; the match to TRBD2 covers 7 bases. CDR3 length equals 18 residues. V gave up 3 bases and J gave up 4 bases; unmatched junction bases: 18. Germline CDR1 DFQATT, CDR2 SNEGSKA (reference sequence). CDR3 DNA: TGCAGTGCTAGTGATGCCCCTGGGGAGGGAGGCCTTTACAATGAGCAGTTCTTC. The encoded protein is CSASDAPGEGGLYNEQFF.

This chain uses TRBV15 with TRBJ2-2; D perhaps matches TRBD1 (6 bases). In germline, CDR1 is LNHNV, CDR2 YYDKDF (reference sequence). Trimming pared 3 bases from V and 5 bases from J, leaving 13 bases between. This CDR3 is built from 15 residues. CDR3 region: CATSSTIGGTGELFF. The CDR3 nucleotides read TGTGCCACCAGCAGTACCATAGGGGGAACCGGGGAGCTGTTTTTT.

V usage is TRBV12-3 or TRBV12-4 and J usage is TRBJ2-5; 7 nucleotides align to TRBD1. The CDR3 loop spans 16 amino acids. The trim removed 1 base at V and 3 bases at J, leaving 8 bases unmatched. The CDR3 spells CASSLGPDRVKETQYF. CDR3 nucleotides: TGTGCCAGCAGTTTAGGACCTGACAGGGTAAAAGAGACCCAGTACTTC.

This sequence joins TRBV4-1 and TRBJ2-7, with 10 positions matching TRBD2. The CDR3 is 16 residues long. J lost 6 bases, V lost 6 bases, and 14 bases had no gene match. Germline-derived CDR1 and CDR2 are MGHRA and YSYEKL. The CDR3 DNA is TGCGCCAGCAGAATGGCGCTAGCGGGAGCTTTAGCCGAGCAGTACTTC. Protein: CASRMALAGALAEQYF.

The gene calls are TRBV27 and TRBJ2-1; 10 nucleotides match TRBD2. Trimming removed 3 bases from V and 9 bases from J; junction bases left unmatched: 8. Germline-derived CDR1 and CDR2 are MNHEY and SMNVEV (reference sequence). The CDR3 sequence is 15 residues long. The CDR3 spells CASSFGGAGGAEQFF. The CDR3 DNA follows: TGTGCCAGCAGTTTTGGGGGAGCGGGAGGGGCTGAGCAGTTCTTC.

CDR3 sequence (DNA): TGTGCCAGCAGCTATTCAGGGGCCGGCGTCGATACGCAGTATTTT. Its translation is CASSYSGAGVDTQYF. The chain links TRBV7-6 to TRBJ2-3, with a weak D call TRBD1 (6 bases). Germline assignment: CDR1 SGHVS and CDR2 FNYEAQ. The V end was cut by 4 bases, the J end by 6 bases, with 17 bases between. This CDR3 spans 15 amino acids.

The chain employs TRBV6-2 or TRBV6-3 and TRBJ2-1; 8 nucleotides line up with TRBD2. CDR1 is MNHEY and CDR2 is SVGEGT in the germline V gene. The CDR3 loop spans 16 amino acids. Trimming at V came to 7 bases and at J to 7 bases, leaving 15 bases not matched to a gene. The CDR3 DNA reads TGTGCCAGCAAGGAAGTTATAGCGGGGCCTGGGAATGAGCAGTTCTTC. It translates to CASKEVIAGPGNEQFF.

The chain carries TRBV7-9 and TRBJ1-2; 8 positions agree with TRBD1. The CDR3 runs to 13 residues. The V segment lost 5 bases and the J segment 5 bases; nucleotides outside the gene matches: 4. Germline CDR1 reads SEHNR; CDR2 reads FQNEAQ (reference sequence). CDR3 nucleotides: TGTGCCAGCAGCAGGACAGGGCGGTATGGCTACACCTTC. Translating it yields CASSRTGRYGYTF.

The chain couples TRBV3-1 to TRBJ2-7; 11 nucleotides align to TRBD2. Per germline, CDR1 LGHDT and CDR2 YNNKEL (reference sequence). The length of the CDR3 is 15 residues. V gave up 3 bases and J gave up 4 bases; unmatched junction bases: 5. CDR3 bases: TGTGCCAGCAGCCACGGGTCTAGCGGGGGGTACGAGCAGTACTTC. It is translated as CASSHGSSGGYEQYF.

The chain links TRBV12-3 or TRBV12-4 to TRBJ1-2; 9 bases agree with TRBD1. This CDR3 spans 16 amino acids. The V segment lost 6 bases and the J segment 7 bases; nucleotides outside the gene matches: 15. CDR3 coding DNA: TGTGCCAGCAGCCCCCAGGCGGGACAGGGCTTTAGTGGCTACACCTTC. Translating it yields CASSPQAGQGFSGYTF.

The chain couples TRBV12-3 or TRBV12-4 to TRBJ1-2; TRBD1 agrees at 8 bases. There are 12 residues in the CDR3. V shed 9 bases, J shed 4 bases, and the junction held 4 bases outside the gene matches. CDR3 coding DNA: TGTGCCAGTTCGACAGGGGTCTATGGCTACACCTTC. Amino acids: CASSTGVYGYTF.